A single sample is the source of the 16 T cell receptor beta chains below, sequenced in a study of cytomegalovirus exposure and HLA in healthy donors. Method: immunoSEQ multiplex PCR; TCRdb's copy keeps in-frame clones and lacks some. The profile shows 65,000 to 95,000 clones, about 95% of them singletons. The sample taken for sequencing was PBMCs. These receptor sequences come from a man aged 18 to 35 in good health and CMV-seronegative.

The rearrangement links TRBV27 to TRBJ1-4; maybe TRBD1 (6 bases). This CDR3 is 13 amino acids long. CDR1 MNHEY and CDR2 SMNVEV come from the germline V gene (reference sequence). V shed 5 bases and J shed 10 bases, with 14 bases lying between them. The CDR3 region has the DNA TGTGCCAGCAGTCTTGGGGCAGGGGCAAAACTGTTTTTT. Protein sequence: CASSLGAGAKLFF. Full variable domain (missing parts from reference TRBV27 and TRBJ1-4): EAQVTQNPRYLITVTGKKLTVTCSQNMNHEYMSWYRQDPGLGLRQIYYSMNVEVTDKGDVPEGYKVSRKEKRNFPLILESPSPNQTSLYFCASSLGAGAKLFFGSGTQLSVL.

The chain has TRBV29-1 and TRBJ2-2; weak D call: TRBD2 (5 bases). Deletions cut 4 bases from V and 0 bases from J, with 9 bases between. CDR3 length equals 14 residues. The germline gives CDR1 SQVTM, CDR2 ANQGSEA. The CDR3 bases are TGCAGCGTTGGATCCGGGACGAACACCGGGGAGCTGTTTTTT. Amino acid sequence: CSVGSGTNTGELFF.

The chain uses TRBV18 and TRBJ2-5; 12 bases map to TRBD1. This CDR3 has 18 residues. V was clipped by 1 base and J by 5 bases; unmatched bases: 11. CDR1 is KGHSH and CDR2 is LQKENI in the germline V gene. CDR3 sequence: CASSPRDRGPGFRETQYF. CDR3 bases: TGTGCCAGCTCACCACGGGACAGGGGGCCAGGTTTTCGGGAGACCCAGTACTTC.

This clone showed up just a few times. This chain uses TRBV9 with TRBJ1-3; D gene unclear. The CDR3 consists of 14 residues. Germline CDR1 and CDR2: SGDLS and YYNGEE. V lost 4 bases and J 0 bases, leaving 8 bases between the germline ends. In DNA form, the CDR3 reads TGTGCCAGCAGCCCCAGCGGCTCTGGAAACACCATATATTTT. This sequence encodes CASSPSGSGNTIYF.

The chain uses TRBV28 and TRBJ1-3; possibly TRBD1 for D (6 bases). Per germline, CDR1 MDHEN and CDR2 SYDVKM. The CDR3 contains 11 residues. The V gene lost 3 bases and the J gene lost 10 bases, with 7 bases spanning the gap. The DNA for the CDR3 is TGTGCCAGCAGTTTCACAGGGACCATATATTTT. Its protein product is CASSFTGTIYF.

This clone has just a few counts. The rearrangement links TRBV9 to TRBJ1-2; TRBD1 might be the D (5 bases). Germline V gene data show CDR1 as SGDLS and CDR2 as YYNGEE. Trimming took off 0 bases at V and 4 bases at J, with 10 bases between the two ends. The CDR3 covers 14 residues. CDR3 nucleotide sequence: TGTGCCAGCAGCGTAGCAGCTCAGGGCTATGGCTACACCTTC. Translated: CASSVAAQGYGYTF. Together with reference TRBV9 and TRBJ1-2, the CDR3 gives the full variable domain: DSGVTQTPKHLITATGQRVTLRCSPRSGDLSVYWYQQSLDQGLQFLIQYYNGEERAKGNILERFSAQQFPDLHSELNLSSLELGDSALYFCASSVAAQGYGYTFGSGTRLTVV.

Here the CDR3 reads CASSLGGPPLSYEQYF. The CDR3 nucleotides are TGTGCCAGCAGCTTAGGCGGGCCTCCCTTATCCTACGAGCAGTACTTC. This sequence joins TRBV7-9 and TRBJ2-7; perhaps TRBD2 as D (5 bases). With 1 base removed from V and 1 base from J, the gap between germline ends came to 14 bases. This CDR3 comprises 16 residues. Germline values: CDR1 SEHNR, CDR2 FQNEAQ (reference sequence).

The CDR3 region has the DNA TGTGCCAGCAGTGGACTACAGGGATACTATGGCTACACCTTC. Residues: CASSGLQGYYGYTF. This chain uses TRBV6-1 with TRBJ1-2, with D possibly TRBD1 on 6 matching bases. CDR1 is MNHNS, CDR2 SASEGT, per germline. Trimming left V 4 bases short and J 3 bases short, with 12 bases between. This CDR3 is 14 amino acids long.

The gene calls are TRBV11-2 and TRBJ1-1; D remains unclear. Trimming shortened V by 6 bases and J by 1 base, and 6 bases separated the two germline ends. Germline V CDR1 and CDR2: SGHAT, FQNNGV. The CDR3 is made up of 12 amino acids. CDR3 bases: TGTGCCAGCAGGAGGGAGAACACTGAAGCTTTCTTT. Amino acid sequence: CASRRENTEAFF.

The chain joins TRBV11-2 to TRBJ2-5, with D maybe TRBD2 (6 bases). Germline CDR1 SGHAT, CDR2 FQNNGV. V was pared by 3 bases and J by 5 bases, with 13 bases between. The CDR3 covers 14 residues. CDR3 nucleotides: TGTGCCAGCAGCTTGGTTTGGGCGGGGGAGACCCAGTACTTC. Translated, it gives CASSLVWAGETQYF.

V usage is TRBV6-5 and J usage is TRBJ1-1, with D possibly TRBD1 on 5 matching bases. The CDR3 sequence is 12 residues long. Between the trimmed V and J ends, which lost 4 bases and 2 bases, there was a span of 5 bases. Germline CDR1 and CDR2: MNHEY and SVGAGI. CDR3 amino acids: CASSWTNTEAFF. For the CDR3, the DNA is TGTGCCAGCAGTTGGACAAACACTGAAGCTTTCTTT.

The J gene is TRBJ2-5, the V gene TRBV18; D is possibly TRBD2 (6 bases). The ends were cut back, 7 bases at V and 1 base at J, with 13 bases in the middle. The length of the CDR3 is 14 residues. Germline V gene sequence: CDR1 KGHSH, CDR2 LQKENI. The CDR3 here is CASCPSRGQETQYF. The CDR3 DNA reads TGTGCCAGCTGCCCTTCGCGGGGCCAAGAGACCCAGTACTTC.

This clone was seen a few times. This rearrangement joins TRBV19 to TRBJ1-1, with TRBD1 matching over 8 bases. The germline gives CDR1 LNHDA, CDR2 SQIVND (reference sequence). The CDR3 spans 15 residues. V was clipped by 9 bases and J by 2 bases; unmatched bases: 11. Here the CDR3 reads CASRPDREGNTEAFF. The CDR3, as DNA: TGTGCCAGCCGGCCGGACAGGGAGGGAAACACTGAAGCTTTCTTT.

This clone was found a few times. The chain links TRBV19 to TRBJ1-1; no reliable D call. The CDR3 has 17 amino acids. V was trimmed by 7 bases and J by 4 bases, leaving 25 bases between them. Germline CDR1 LNHDA, CDR2 SQIVND (reference sequence). CDR3 region: CASTPTGWSVPGTEAFF. In DNA, the CDR3 is TGTGCCAGTACCCCGACGGGGTGGTCTGTCCCAGGCACTGAAGCTTTCTTT.

This chain links TRBV10-3 with TRBJ1-1, with D possibly being TRBD1 (5 bases). Trimming removed 1 base from V and 2 bases from J, with 11 bases in between. CDR1 and CDR2 (germline): ENHRY, SYGVKD. The CDR3 covers 15 residues. The chain's CDR3 is CAISEYPGQNTEAFF. The CDR3 nucleotides read TGTGCCATCAGTGAGTATCCCGGACAAAACACTGAAGCTTTCTTT.

The genes are TRBV7-2 and TRBJ1-6; TRBD1 aligns across 7 bases. The CDR3 covers 13 residues. J lost 10 bases, V lost 5 bases, and 5 bases had no gene match. In germline, CDR1 is SGHTA, CDR2 FQGNSA. The CDR3: CASSTDRVSPLHF. For the CDR3, the DNA is TGTGCCAGCAGCACCGACAGGGTCTCACCCCTCCACTTT.